This is a list of T cell receptor beta chains from one sample in a study of blood T cell repertoires in COVID-19. Here immunoSEQ multiplex PCR was the method, and the copy in TCRdb shows in-frame clones only, minus some. The sample lists hundreds of thousands of clones, approximately 80% occurring once. Source material: PBMCs or T cells enriched from blood (not recorded which). The receptors were sampled from a woman between 35 and 50 years old with acute COVID-19. The CDR3 runs from the conserved cysteine through the conserved F or W. D genes are given only for firm matches. Clone sizes are given selectively: once, few, many, or a class where the clone is expanded.

j_call clone_size v_call d_call cdr3_aa cdr3_nt
TRBJ1-3 few TRBV10-2 TRBD1 CASSAGTVTGVSGNTIYF TGCGCCAGCAGTGCCGGAACTGTGACAGGGGTATCTGGAAACACCATATATTTT
TRBJ2-7 few TRBV2 - CASSESGSQAYEQYF TGTGCCAGCAGTGAATCCGGCTCGCAGGCCTACGAGCAGTACTTC
TRBJ1-3 once TRBV5-1 TRBD1 CASSLSGTGRIGNTIYF TGCGCCAGCAGCTTAAGCGGGACAGGCCGAATTGGAAACACCATATATTTT
TRBJ1-6 - TRBV5-6 - CASSFVDTDNSPLHF TGTGCCAGCAGCTTCGTGGACACGGATAATTCACCCCTCCACTTT
TRBJ1-4 few TRBV5-1 - CASSFGPSGVTNEKLFF TGCGCCAGCAGCTTCGGACCTTCGGGGGTAACTAATGAAAAACTGTTTTTT
TRBJ2-2 - TRBV14 TRBD2 CASSQDGGSSNTGELFF TGTGCCAGCAGCCAAGATGGCGGGAGTTCGAACACCGGGGAGCTGTTTTTT
TRBJ1-4 few TRBV3-1/TRBV3-2 - CASSHRGTWLAKLFF TGTGCCAGCAGCCATCGGGGGACCTGGTTAGCAAAACTGTTTTTT
TRBJ1-2 - TRBV11-2 TRBD1 CASSSQGAGYGYTF TGTGCCAGCAGCTCTCAGGGGGCGGGCTATGGCTACACCTTC
TRBJ1-2 - TRBV29-1 - CSVEDPGGGYYGYTF TGCAGCGTTGAAGATCCTGGCGGGGGGTACTATGGCTACACCTTC
TRBJ2-2 - TRBV4-1 TRBD1 CASSQDTGAPITGELFF TGCGCCAGCAGCCAAGATACAGGGGCCCCGATTACCGGGGAGCTGTTTTTT
TRBJ2-1 - TRBV7-7 TRBD2 CASSASGGPNNEQFF TGTGCTAGCAGCGCTAGCGGGGGGCCTAACAATGAGCAGTTCTTC
TRBJ1-2 - TRBV6-5 TRBD1 CASYETGDNYGYTF TGTGCCAGCTACGAGACAGGGGACAACTATGGCTACACCTTC
TRBJ1-6 - TRBV28 TRBD1 CASVQGSNSPLHF TGTGCCAGCGTACAGGGGTCAAATTCACCCCTCCACTTT
TRBJ1-6 - TRBV6-5 TRBD1 CASLQGGNNSPLHF TGTGCCAGCCTACAGGGGGGAAATAATTCACCCCTCCACTTT
TRBJ2-3 - TRBV28 - CASTPTSTDTQYF TGTGCCAGCACCCCGACTAGCACAGATACGCAGTATTTT
TRBJ1-5 few TRBV11-2 - CASSLGPKGQPQHF TGTGCCAGCAGCTTGGGGCCTAAGGGTCAGCCCCAGCATTTT
TRBJ2-5 - TRBV7-9 - CASSLAASQETQYF TGTGCCAGCAGCTTAGCGGCCAGCCAAGAGACCCAGTACTTC
TRBJ1-2 - TRBV4-1 - CASSQGPLGSGYTF TGCGCCAGCAGCCAAGGGCCTCTAGGGAGCGGCTACACCTTC
TRBJ1-6 few TRBV28 - CASSLLAPRSPLHF TGTGCCAGCAGTTTATTGGCTCCTCGCTCACCCCTCCACTTT
TRBJ1-6 - TRBV5-1 - CASSLQGQSPLHF TGCGCCAGCAGCTTACAGGGACAATCACCCCTCCACTTT
TRBJ1-6 - TRBV6-5 TRBD1 CASRPRDRDPSPLHF TGTGCCAGCAGACCCCGGGACAGGGACCCCTCACCCCTCCACTTT
TRBJ1-1 - TRBV30 - CAWSMDLNTEAFF TGTGCCTGGAGTATGGACTTGAACACTGAAGCTTTCTTT
TRBJ2-2 - TRBV19 TRBD1 CASRGTGVNTGELFF TGTGCCAGTAGGGGGACAGGCGTAAACACCGGGGAGCTGTTTTTT
TRBJ2-4 once TRBV6-4 TRBD2 CASSDSSGRRVKAKNIQYF TGTGCCAGCAGTGACTCAAGCGGGAGAAGGGTTAAAGCCAAAAACATTCAGTACTTC
TRBJ1-2 - TRBV18 TRBD1 CASSPDVTGGSVANYGYTF TGTGCCAGCTCACCGGACGTAACAGGGGGCAGCGTGGCTAACTATGGCTACACCTTC
TRBJ2-3 - TRBV7-9 - CASSLYRRTTDTQYF TGTGCCAGCAGCTTATACCGGAGAACCACAGATACGCAGTATTTT
TRBJ1-2 few TRBV28 - CASSPYLRGYTF TGTGCCAGCAGTCCATATCTCCGGGGCTACACCTTC
TRBJ2-7 - TRBV6-5 - CASSRDRSSYEQYF TGTGCCAGCAGCCGTGACAGGAGCTCCTACGAGCAGTACTTC
TRBJ2-3 few TRBV5-4 TRBD1 CASSLFEGTGGGTQYF TGTGCCAGCAGCTTGTTCGAAGGGACAGGGGGCGGTACGCAGTATTTT
TRBJ1-2 few TRBV9 TRBD1 CASSARGRLNYGYTF TGTGCCAGCAGCGCCAGGGGGCGGCTCAACTATGGCTACACCTTC
TRBJ1-3 - TRBV25-1 TRBD1 CASSKIGGPDTIYF TGTGCCAGCAGTAAAATAGGGGGCCCGGACACCATATATTTT
TRBJ2-2 - TRBV6-2/TRBV6-3 TRBD1 CASSYSILRRGRRTGELFF TGTGCCAGCAGTTACTCGATATTACGCAGGGGGCGAAGAACCGGGGAGCTGTTTTTT
TRBJ1-5 - TRBV28 TRBD1 CASTARGRDQPQHF TGTGCCAGCACAGCGAGGGGGCGGGATCAGCCCCAGCATTTT
TRBJ1-1 - TRBV7-9 - CASSPTTNMNTEAFF TGTGCCAGCAGCCCCACGACAAATATGAACACTGAAGCTTTCTTT
TRBJ1-4 - TRBV25-1 - CASSPLGASFEKLFF TGTGCCAGCAGTCCTCTGGGGGCTTCGTTTGAAAAACTGTTTTTT
TRBJ2-7 - TRBV3-1/TRBV3-2 - CASSSGASPGEQYF TGTGCCAGCAGCTCAGGCGCTAGCCCGGGAGAGCAGTACTTC
TRBJ2-7 - TRBV6-4 TRBD1 CASSVLGTGGYEQYF TGTGCCAGCAGTGTACTTGGGACAGGGGGCTACGAGCAGTACTTC